This TCR beta chain was documented in a study of blood T cells in healthy people across ages. Notes on this clonotype: The antigen remains unidentified.

Each sample had at least 6.5 million PBMCs isolated. With a J-beta primer mix and a sample-barcoded 5' primer, a second PCR ran 7 to 11 cycles. MiXCR was run by TCRdb on the 5' RACE reads, yielding one entry per CDR3 protein. The top ten hold around 32% of the sample, which has about 680,000 distinct CDR3 sequences, 49% seen once. Study outcomes and limitations: In older individuals, TCR beta diversity per million T cells was lower, falling roughly linearly with age. The study found TCR beta diversity correlated strongly with naive T cell percentage.

The sequencing input was blood. This clonotype was sampled from a woman aged 55-75 years in good health.

The CDR3 DNA reads TGTGCCAGCAGCCCCACTGACAGGGGACCCTACAATGAGCAGTTCTTC. Its translation: CASSPTDRGPYNEQFF. V is TRBV9 and J is TRBJ2-1; TRBD1 agrees at 8 bases. The CDR3 extends over 16 amino acids. Trimming removed 4 bases from V and 2 bases from J; junction bases left unmatched: 8. From germline, CDR1 is SGDLS and CDR2 YYNGEE.